The rows below give T cell receptor beta chains drawn from one sample of a study of shared clonotypes between healthy human individuals. Sequenced by immunoSEQ multiplex PCR; TCRdb stores in-frame clones only, minus some. The data contain hundreds of thousands of clones, roughly 96% of them singletons. Sequencing was performed on naive CD8+ T cells sorted from blood. These receptors originate from a woman aged 30 to 39 in good health. The CDR3 runs from the conserved cysteine through the conserved F or W. The D gene is left open where the match is weak.

d_gene,v_gene,j_gene,CDR3aa
NA,TRBV25-1,TRBJ1-2,CASSDINGYTF
TRBD2,TRBV5-4,TRBJ2-7,CASSLSEGGPSYEQYF
NA,TRBV6-1,TRBJ1-2,CASSDSLVAANYGYTF
NA,TRBV7-8,TRBJ2-1,CASSFEAYNEQFF
NA,TRBV2,TRBJ2-2,CASSEEAAGELFF
NA,TRBV15,TRBJ1-1,CATSRVPGTNTEAFF
NA,TRBV4-1,TRBJ2-7,CASSQSVDLALEQYF
TRBD2,TRBV4-2,TRBJ2-1,CASSQDKLAGTYNEQFF
NA,TRBV2,TRBJ1-3,CASSEAATFSGNTIYF
TRBD2,TRBV6-5,TRBJ2-3,CASSRIAGGLDTQYF
NA,TRBV5-4,TRBJ2-7,CASSGGTRSSYEQYF
NA,TRBV5-2,TRBJ1-2,CASSGWTGSNYGYTF
NA,TRBV28,TRBJ2-5,CASSLGATAQYF
TRBD1,TRBV25-1,TRBJ2-2,CASSPMGQSTGELFF
TRBD2,TRBV7-2,TRBJ2-7,CASSGGVEYEQYF
NA,TRBV7-9,TRBJ2-7,CASSPSPLRALYEQYF